This T cell receptor beta chain was identified in a study of blood T cell repertoires in COVID-19. About the research overall: Acute and convalescent COVID-19 specimens originated in the United States, Italy and Spain.

This table comes from immunoSEQ multiplex PCR, and its TCRdb copy is limited to in-frame clones, with some not included. Of 45,000 to 55,000 clones listed, 65% to 85% are singletons. The receptor was derived from a man in his fifties with acute or convalescent COVID-19. The sample comprised peripheral blood.

The CDR3 DNA reads as TGCGCCAGCAGCCATCCCTGGACTAGCGGGAGGATGTCCTCCTACAATGAGCAGTTCTTC. This translates into CASSHPWTSGRMSSYNEQFF. V gene TRBV4-1 combines with J gene TRBJ2-1; 14 nucleotides match TRBD2. Germline V gene lookup returns CDR1 MGHRA and CDR2 YSYEKL. This CDR3 is 20 amino acids long. J lost 0 bases, V lost 3 bases, and 10 bases had no gene match.